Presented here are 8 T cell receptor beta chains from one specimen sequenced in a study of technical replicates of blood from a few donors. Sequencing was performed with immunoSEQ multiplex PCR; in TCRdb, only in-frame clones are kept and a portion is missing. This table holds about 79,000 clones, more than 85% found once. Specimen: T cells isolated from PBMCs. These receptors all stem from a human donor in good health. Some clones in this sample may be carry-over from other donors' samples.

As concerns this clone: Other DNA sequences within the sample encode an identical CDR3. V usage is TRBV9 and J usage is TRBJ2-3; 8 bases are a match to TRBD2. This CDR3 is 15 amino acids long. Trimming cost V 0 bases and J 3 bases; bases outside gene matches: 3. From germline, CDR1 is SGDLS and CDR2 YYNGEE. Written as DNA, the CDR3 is TGTGCCAGCAGCGTAGAAGCGGGAGCTACAGATACGCAGTATTTT. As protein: CASSVEAGATDTQYF. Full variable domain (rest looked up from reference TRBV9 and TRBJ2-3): DSGVTQTPKHLITATGQRVTLRCSPRSGDLSVYWYQQSLDQGLQFLIQYYNGEERAKGNILERFSAQQFPDLHSELNLSSLELGDSALYFCASSVEAGATDTQYFGPGTRLTVL.

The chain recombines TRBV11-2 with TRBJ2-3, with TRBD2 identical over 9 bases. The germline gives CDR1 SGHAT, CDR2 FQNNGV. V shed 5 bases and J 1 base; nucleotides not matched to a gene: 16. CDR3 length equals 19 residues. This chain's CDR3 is CASSKRTLLAGVGTDTQYF. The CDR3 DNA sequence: TGTGCCAGCAGCAAACGAACTTTATTAGCGGGGGTAGGCACAGATACGCAGTATTTT.

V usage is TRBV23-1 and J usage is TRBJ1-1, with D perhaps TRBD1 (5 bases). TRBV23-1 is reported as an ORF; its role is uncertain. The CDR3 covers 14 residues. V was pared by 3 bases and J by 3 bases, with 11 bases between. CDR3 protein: CASSHFGQDTEAFF. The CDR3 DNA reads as TGCGCCAGCAGTCATTTTGGACAAGACACTGAAGCTTTCTTT.

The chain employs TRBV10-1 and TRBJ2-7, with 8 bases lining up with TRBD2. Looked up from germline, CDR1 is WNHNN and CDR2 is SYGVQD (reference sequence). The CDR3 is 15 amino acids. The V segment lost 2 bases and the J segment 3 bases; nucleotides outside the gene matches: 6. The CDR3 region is CASSERIAGNYEQYF. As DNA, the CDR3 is TGCGCCAGCAGTGAGCGGATAGCGGGGAACTACGAGCAGTACTTC.

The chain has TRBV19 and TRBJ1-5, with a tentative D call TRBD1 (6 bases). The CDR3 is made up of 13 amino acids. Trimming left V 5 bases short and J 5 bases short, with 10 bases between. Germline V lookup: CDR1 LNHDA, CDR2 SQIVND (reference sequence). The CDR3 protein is CASSPHRDQPQHF. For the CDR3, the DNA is TGTGCCAGTAGTCCCCACAGGGATCAGCCCCAGCATTTT.

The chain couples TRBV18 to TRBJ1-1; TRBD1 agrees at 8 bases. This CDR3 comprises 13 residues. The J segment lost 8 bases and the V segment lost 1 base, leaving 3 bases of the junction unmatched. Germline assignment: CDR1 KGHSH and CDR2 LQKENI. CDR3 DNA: TGTGCCAGCTCACCACAGGGACAGGAAGAAGCTTTCTTT. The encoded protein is CASSPQGQEEAFF.

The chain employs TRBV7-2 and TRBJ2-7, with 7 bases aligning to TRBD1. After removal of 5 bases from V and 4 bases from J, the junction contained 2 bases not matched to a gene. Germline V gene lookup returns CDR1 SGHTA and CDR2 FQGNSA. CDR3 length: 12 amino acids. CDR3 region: CASSTGVYEQYF. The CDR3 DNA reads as TGTGCCAGCAGCACAGGGGTTTACGAGCAGTACTTC.

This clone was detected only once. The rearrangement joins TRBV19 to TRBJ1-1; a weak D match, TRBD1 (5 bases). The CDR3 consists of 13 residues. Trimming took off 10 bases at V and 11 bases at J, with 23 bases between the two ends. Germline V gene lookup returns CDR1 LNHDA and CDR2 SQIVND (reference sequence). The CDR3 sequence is CATPGGSQDRAFF. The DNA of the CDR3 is TGTGCCACTCCGGGGGGGTCACAGGATCGGGCTTTCTTT.